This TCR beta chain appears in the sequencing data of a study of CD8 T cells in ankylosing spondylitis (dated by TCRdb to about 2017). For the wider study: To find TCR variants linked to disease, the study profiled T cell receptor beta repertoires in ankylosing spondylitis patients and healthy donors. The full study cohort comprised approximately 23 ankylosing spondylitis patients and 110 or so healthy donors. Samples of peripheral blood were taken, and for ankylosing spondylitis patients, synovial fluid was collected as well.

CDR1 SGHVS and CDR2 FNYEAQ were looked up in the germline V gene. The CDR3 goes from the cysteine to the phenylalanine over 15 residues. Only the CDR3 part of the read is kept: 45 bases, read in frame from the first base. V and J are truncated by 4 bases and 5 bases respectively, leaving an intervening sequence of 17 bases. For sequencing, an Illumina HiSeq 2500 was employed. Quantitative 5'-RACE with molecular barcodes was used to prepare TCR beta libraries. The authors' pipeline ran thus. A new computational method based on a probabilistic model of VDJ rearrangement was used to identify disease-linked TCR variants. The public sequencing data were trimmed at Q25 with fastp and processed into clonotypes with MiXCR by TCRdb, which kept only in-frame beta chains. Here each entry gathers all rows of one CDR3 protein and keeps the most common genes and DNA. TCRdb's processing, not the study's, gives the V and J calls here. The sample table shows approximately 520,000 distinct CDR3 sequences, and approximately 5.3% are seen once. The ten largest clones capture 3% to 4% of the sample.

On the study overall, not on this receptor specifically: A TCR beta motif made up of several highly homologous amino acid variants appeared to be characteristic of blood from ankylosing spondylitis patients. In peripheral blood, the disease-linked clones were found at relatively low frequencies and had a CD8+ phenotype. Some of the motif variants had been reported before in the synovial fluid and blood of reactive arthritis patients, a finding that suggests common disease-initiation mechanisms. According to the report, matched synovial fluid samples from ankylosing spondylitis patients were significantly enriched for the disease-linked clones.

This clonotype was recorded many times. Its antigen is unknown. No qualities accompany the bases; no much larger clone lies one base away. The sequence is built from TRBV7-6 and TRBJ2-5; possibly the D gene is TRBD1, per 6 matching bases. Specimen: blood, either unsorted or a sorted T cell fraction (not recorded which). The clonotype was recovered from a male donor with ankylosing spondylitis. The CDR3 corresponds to CASSSGQLSLETQYF. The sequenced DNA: TGTGCCAGCAGCTCAGGACAGTTAAGTTTGGAGACCCAGTACTTC.